The clone carrying this T cell receptor beta chain was detected only once. Its specificity is not known. CD45RO-negative CD8 cells positively selected for CCR7 made up the naive population, which excluded terminally differentiated effector memory CD45RA+ cells. The data were obtained in a study of shared clonotypes between healthy human individuals. Findings of the study overall: Larger estimated richness was generally seen in naive subsets than in memory subsets.

Assay used: immunoSEQ multiplex PCR; TCRdb lists only in-frame clones, some missing. This table holds about 680,000 clones, just over 90% found once. Germline CDR1 and CDR2: SGHNT and YYREEE (reference sequence). The CDR3 covers 16 residues. The ends were cut back, 4 bases at V and 1 base at J, with 17 bases in the middle. The chain carries TRBV5-4 and TRBJ2-5; TRBD1 might be the D (6 bases). Specimen: naive CD8+ T cells sorted from blood. The receptor was derived from a man between 25 and 39 years old in good health. CDR3 nucleotides: TGTGCCAGCAGCCCGGACTCAGGGGCGCGCCAAGAGACCCAGTACTTC. This translates into CASSPDSGARQETQYF.